The T cell receptor beta chain under discussion was sequenced for a study of blood T cells in healthy people across ages. From germline, CDR1 is SQVTM and CDR2 ANQGSEA. V dropped 1 base and J dropped 0 bases, with 4 bases sitting between them. This CDR3 comprises 13 residues. Next came a second PCR, run for about 7 to 12 cycles, which used a sample-barcoded 5' primer along with a J-beta primer mix. TCRdb analysed the 5' RACE reads with MiXCR anew, one entry per CDR3 protein. This table has roughly 700,000 distinct CDR3 sequences, roughly 49% appearing once. The TCR was taken from a woman aged 55-69 years in good health. Material for sequencing was blood. The chain has TRBV29-1 and TRBJ1-3; D call uncertain. The CDR3 reads CSVEVSSGNTIYF. CDR3 DNA: TGCAGCGTTGAAGTTAGCTCTGGAAACACCATATATTTT.